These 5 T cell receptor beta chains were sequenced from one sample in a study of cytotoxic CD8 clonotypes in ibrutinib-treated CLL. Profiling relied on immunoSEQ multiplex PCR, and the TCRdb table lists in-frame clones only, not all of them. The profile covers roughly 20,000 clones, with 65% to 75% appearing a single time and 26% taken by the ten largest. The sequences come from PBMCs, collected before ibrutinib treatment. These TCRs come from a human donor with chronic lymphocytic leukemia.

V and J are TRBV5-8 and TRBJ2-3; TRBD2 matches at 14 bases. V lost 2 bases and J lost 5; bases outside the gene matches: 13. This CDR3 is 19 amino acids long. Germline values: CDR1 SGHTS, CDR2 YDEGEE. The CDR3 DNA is TGTGCCAGCAGCTTACCCGGGACTAGCGGGAGATTTCGGGGAGATACGCAGTATTTT. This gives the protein CASSLPGTSGRFRGDTQYF.

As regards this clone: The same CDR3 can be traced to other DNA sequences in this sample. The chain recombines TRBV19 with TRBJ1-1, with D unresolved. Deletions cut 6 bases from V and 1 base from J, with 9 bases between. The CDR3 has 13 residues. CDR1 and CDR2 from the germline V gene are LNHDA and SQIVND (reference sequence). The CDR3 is CASSFLQNTEAFF. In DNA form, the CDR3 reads TGTGCCAGTAGCTTCCTACAGAACACTGAAGCTTTCTTT.

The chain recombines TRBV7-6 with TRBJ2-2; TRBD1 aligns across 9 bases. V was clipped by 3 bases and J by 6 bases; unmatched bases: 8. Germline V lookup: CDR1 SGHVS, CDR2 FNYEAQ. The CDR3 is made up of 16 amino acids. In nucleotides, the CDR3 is TGTGCCAGCAGCTTGGCACAGGGGGCGGATGCCGGGGAGCTGTTTTTT. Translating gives CASSLAQGADAGELFF.

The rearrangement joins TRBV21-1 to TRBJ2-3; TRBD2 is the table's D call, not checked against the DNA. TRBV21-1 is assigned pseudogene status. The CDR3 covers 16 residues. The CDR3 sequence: CASSKEPSGFTDTQYF. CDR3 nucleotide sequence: TGTGCCAGCAGCAAAGAGCCTAGCGGCTTCACAGATACGCAGTATTTT.

CDR3 loop: CASSLVGTGSSYEQYF. In DNA, the CDR3 is TGTGCCAGCAGCTTAGTCGGCACCGGGAGCTCCTACGAGCAGTACTTC. V gene TRBV7-9 combines with J gene TRBJ2-7; a weak D match, TRBD2 (6 bases). Per germline, CDR1 SEHNR and CDR2 FQNEAQ (reference sequence). This CDR3 comprises 16 residues. Trimming removed 1 base from V and 0 bases from J, with 13 bases in between.